This T cell receptor beta chain was observed in a study of blood T cell repertoires in COVID-19. At the level of the study: Sources were T cells, B-cell-depleted T cells, or PBMCs; the material itself was cDNA or gDNA.

V was cut by 2 bases and J by 8 bases, with 15 bases left in between. The CDR3 is 13 residues long. Germline V gene lookup returns CDR1 SQVTM and CDR2 ANQGSEA. TCRdb keeps only in-frame clones here, not all; method: immunoSEQ multiplex PCR. The table has 60,000 to 70,000 clones, approximately 84% seen once. This receptor was obtained from a woman in her fifties or sixties with acute or convalescent COVID-19. The chain links TRBV29-1 to TRBJ1-2; the D gene is possibly TRBD1 (6 bases). The specimen was peripheral blood. CDR3 region: CSVEQQGPWGYTF. The CDR3 nucleotides are TGCAGCGTTGAACAACAGGGCCCTTGGGGCTACACCTTC.